These 32 T cell receptor beta chains originate from one sample sequenced in a study of OX40 agonist ivuxolimab in advanced cancers. Sequencing used immunoSEQ multiplex PCR; TCRdb keeps in-frame clones, though not all of them. This sample has roughly 75,000 clones, with around 87% found just once. This specimen was CD4+ or CD8+ T cells sorted from blood, taken in a trial of the OX40 agonist ivuxolimab. The receptor source for this set is an adult with an advanced solid tumor such as melanoma, head and neck, liver or kidney cancer.

This chain connects TRBV6-5 to TRBJ2-2; the D is unclear. This CDR3 has 15 residues. Trimming removed 6 bases from V and 4 bases from J, with 15 bases in between. Germline values: CDR1 MNHEY, CDR2 SVGAGI. The CDR3 protein is CASSLPGVITGELFF. The CDR3 nucleotides read TGTGCCAGCAGCCTCCCTGGGGTCATCACCGGGGAGCTGTTTTTT.

This sequence joins TRBV6-1 and TRBJ2-3; D remains unclear. The V end was cut by 7 bases, the J end by 1 base, with 9 bases between. CDR1 MNHNS and CDR2 SASEGT come from the germline V gene. There are 13 residues in the CDR3. The CDR3 DNA sequence: TGTGCCAGCAACAAGGTCCGCACAGATACGCAGTATTTT. It specifies CASNKVRTDTQYF.

The chain is built from TRBV7-2 and TRBJ2-3; 11 bases map to TRBD2. The CDR3 has 16 residues. Unmatched junction bases numbered 5, after V lost 5 bases and J lost 1 base. CDR1 and CDR2 (germline): SGHTA, FQGNSA. CDR3 in DNA: TGTGCCAGCAGCCTAGGGACTAGCGGTTGCACAGATACGCAGTATTTT. This gives the protein CASSLGTSGCTDTQYF.

The chain employs TRBV6-6 and TRBJ1-2, with a weak D call TRBD1 (5 bases). CDR3 length: 16 amino acids. Germline CDR1 and CDR2: MNHNY and SVGAGI (reference sequence). V was shortened by 6 bases and J by 0 bases, with 17 bases between the two germline ends. This chain's CDR3 is CASRLERDRTNYGYTF. As DNA, the CDR3 is TGTGCCAGCAGATTAGAACGGGACCGAACTAACTATGGCTACACCTTC.

V gene TRBV7-2 combines with J gene TRBJ2-7; D call uncertain. V dropped 3 bases and J dropped 2 bases, with 8 bases sitting between them. The CDR3 is 13 amino acids. Germline-derived CDR1 and CDR2 are SGHTA and FQGNSA. CDR3 residues: CASSFGGPYEQYF. The CDR3 nucleotides read TGTGCCAGCAGCTTCGGCGGACCCTACGAGCAGTACTTC.

This clone was counted once. V usage is TRBV4-3 and J usage is TRBJ2-2; tentatively, D is TRBD2 (6 bases). Germline V gives CDR1 LGHNA, CDR2 YSLEER. The CDR3 sequence is 16 residues long. The ends were cut back, 1 base at V and 5 bases at J, with 14 bases in the middle. CDR3 in DNA: TGCGCCAGCAGCCAAGTCACGGGACTTTTTACCGGGGAGCTGTTTTTT. Translating gives CASSQVTGLFTGELFF.

V gene TRBV27 combines with J gene TRBJ1-3; D not certain. The V and J ends lost 5 bases and 0 bases respectively, with 5 bases between them. This CDR3 region has 13 residues. Germline CDR1 is MNHEY and CDR2 is SMNVEV (reference sequence). CDR3 amino acids: CASSPYSGNTIYF. DNA for the CDR3: TGTGCCAGCAGTCCCTACTCTGGAAACACCATATATTTT.

This clone was seen a single time. The chain is built from TRBV21-1 and TRBJ1-2. TRBV21-1 constitutes a pseudogene. The CDR3 length is 15 residues. CDR3 residues: CASSKPSGEARGYTF. The CDR3 DNA follows: TGTGCCAGCAGCAAACCCTCAGGGGAGGCGCGAGGCTACACCTTC.

This clone was detected only once. The CDR3 sequence: CASSPRGRGTGELFF. The CDR3 DNA sequence: TGTGCCAGCTCCCCAAGGGGCAGAGGGACCGGGGAGCTGTTTTTT. V usage is TRBV7-9 and J usage is TRBJ2-2; D may be TRBD1 or TRBD2 (5 bases each). There are 15 residues in the CDR3. Trimming removed 8 bases at V and 5 bases at J, with 18 bases between. Germline CDR1 and CDR2: SEHNR and FQNEAQ (reference sequence).

The chain carries TRBV5-4 and TRBJ2-5; D unresolved. Germline V CDR1 and CDR2: SGHNT, YYREEE (reference sequence). Trimming took 0 bases from V and 5 from J, leaving 5 bases between them. The CDR3 is 12 amino acids. The CDR3 DNA follows: TGTGCCAGCAGCTTGGGGGTGGAGACCCAGTACTTC. Translating it yields CASSLGVETQYF.

V is TRBV30 and J is TRBJ1-4; unclear D gene. The CDR3 sequence is 12 residues long. The V end was cut by 2 bases, the J end by 8 bases, with 9 bases between. Germline V gene data show CDR1 as GTSNPN and CDR2 as SVGIG (reference sequence). In DNA, the CDR3 is TGTGCCTGGAGTCCCAGAGTCGAAAAACTGTTTTTT. This sequence encodes CAWSPRVEKLFF.

This chain connects TRBV25-1 to TRBJ2-3; tentatively, D is TRBD1 (6 bases). The ends were cut back, 6 bases at V and 1 base at J, with 20 bases in the middle. Germline-derived CDR1 and CDR2 are MGHDK and SYGVNS. The CDR3 covers 17 residues. The CDR3 nucleotides are TGTGCCAGCAGCTCCGGACAGTCGAGATGGGGCACAGATACGCAGTATTTT. Amino acid sequence: CASSSGQSRWGTDTQYF.

The chain couples TRBV2 to TRBJ2-5; D possibly corresponds to TRBD2 (5 bases). The germline V and J ends were trimmed by 7 bases and 5 bases, with 14 bases remaining between them. Germline values: CDR1 SNHLY, CDR2 FYNNEI. The CDR3 has 13 amino acids. The CDR3 is CASIMAGPETQYF. CDR3 nucleotide sequence: TGTGCCAGCATTATGGCGGGCCCGGAGACCCAGTACTTC. The variable domain in full, completed from reference TRBV2 and TRBJ2-5, reads EPEVTQTPSHQVTQMGQEVILRCVPISNHLYFYWYRQILGQKVEFLVSFYNNEISEKSEIFDDQFSVERPDGSNFTLKIRSTKLEDSAMYFCASIMAGPETQYFGPGTRLLVL.

V and J are TRBV5-8 and TRBJ2-2; 8 nucleotides line up with TRBD1. The CDR3 length is 14 residues. The junction had 1 base not matched to a gene; V was cut back by 5 bases and J by 1 base. Germline CDR1 is SGHTS and CDR2 is YDEGEE. Here the CDR3 reads CASRGQVNTGELFF. The CDR3, as DNA: TGTGCCAGCAGGGGACAGGTGAACACCGGGGAGCTGTTTTTT.

The chain uses TRBV28 and TRBJ1-1; 7 positions agree with TRBD1. V trimming: 5 bases; J trimming: 5 bases; junction bases outside the gene matches: 11. Germline V gives CDR1 MDHEN, CDR2 SYDVKM. The length of the CDR3 is 15 residues. The CDR3 loop reads CASSHSQGLITEAFF. The CDR3 bases are TGTGCCAGCAGTCACTCACAGGGGTTGATAACTGAAGCTTTCTTT.

This chain uses TRBV19 with TRBJ1-4; the D gene is possibly TRBD1 (5 bases). Germline V gene sequence: CDR1 LNHDA, CDR2 SQIVND (reference sequence). CDR3 size: 15 residues. The V end was cut by 5 bases, the J end by 3 bases, with 13 bases between. CDR3 in amino acids: CASSASGEANEKLFF. As DNA, the CDR3 is TGTGCCAGTAGTGCCTCGGGGGAGGCTAATGAAAAACTGTTTTTT.

J is TRBJ2-2 and V is TRBV9; D is uncertain. With 0 bases removed from V and 2 bases from J, the gap between germline ends came to 11 bases. Germline values: CDR1 SGDLS, CDR2 YYNGEE. This CDR3 has 16 amino acids. The DNA for the CDR3 is TGTGCCAGCAGCGTAGGGGTCAGAACCAACACCGGGGAGCTGTTTTTT. Its protein is CASSVGVRTNTGELFF.

The rearrangement links TRBV6-1 to TRBJ2-1, with D possibly called TRBD1 or TRBD2 (5 bases each). The V end was cut by 6 bases, the J end by 15 bases, with 12 bases between. The CDR3 length is 10 residues. CDR1 and CDR2 (germline): MNHNS, SASEGT. CDR3: CASRVGPLFF. The CDR3 DNA follows: TGTGCCAGCAGGGTGGGACCTCTGTTCTTC.

This chain connects TRBV9 to TRBJ2-7; TRBD1 might be the D (6 bases). Deletions cut 0 bases from V and 6 bases from J, with 13 bases between. This CDR3 has 14 amino acids. From germline, CDR1 is SGDLS and CDR2 YYNGEE. The CDR3 DNA follows: TGTGCCAGCAGCGTAGAATCTAGAGGGGGCGAGCAGTACTTC. Translated: CASSVESRGGEQYF.

The chain has TRBV6-5 and TRBJ1-6, with TRBD1 identical over 7 bases. Germline V gives CDR1 MNHEY, CDR2 SVGAGI. Germline trimming cut 5 bases from V and 5 bases from J; bases unmatched to any gene: 6. CDR3 size: 15 residues. CDR3 bases: TGTGCCAGCAGTCTAGACAGGGCGGATAATTCACCCCTCCACTTT. Protein sequence: CASSLDRADNSPLHF.

The chain is built from TRBV29-1 and TRBJ2-7; D is possibly TRBD1 (5 bases). Per germline, CDR1 SQVTM and CDR2 ANQGSEA. The CDR3 has 14 amino acids. The ends were cut back, 4 bases at V and 2 bases at J, with 15 bases in the middle. This CDR3 reads CSVGRQKGPYEQYF. The CDR3 nucleotides are TGCAGCGTTGGTAGACAGAAGGGTCCCTACGAGCAGTACTTC.

V gene TRBV9 combines with J gene TRBJ2-3; 8 bases agree with TRBD2. Germline V CDR1 and CDR2: SGDLS, YYNGEE. The CDR3 has 15 amino acids. With V trimmed by 0 bases and J by 7 bases, 7 bases remained unmatched. As DNA, the CDR3 is TGTGCCAGCAGCGTAGCCGGGAGGGATAAACATACGCAGTATTTT. Protein: CASSVAGRDKHTQYF.

This chain joins TRBV7-2 and TRBJ2-1; TRBD1 aligns across 9 bases. Germline values: CDR1 SGHTA, CDR2 FQGNSA. This CDR3 region has 13 residues. Losses at the gene ends were 6 bases for V and 4 bases for J; bases not matched to a gene: 1. CDR3 amino acids: CASRGQGYNEQFF. CDR3 nucleotides: TGTGCCAGCAGGGGACAGGGTTACAATGAGCAGTTCTTC.

The rearrangement links TRBV27 to TRBJ1-2; possible D gene TRBD1, 5 bases. The CDR3 length is 13 residues. V shed 5 bases and J shed 7 bases, with 14 bases lying between them. Germline V gene data show CDR1 as MNHEY and CDR2 as SMNVEV (reference sequence). The CDR3 protein is CASSPRGEGGYTF. CDR3 DNA sequence: TGTGCCAGCAGTCCCCGGGGCGAGGGTGGCTACACCTTC.

The chain combines TRBV7-2 with TRBJ2-3; tentatively, D is TRBD1 or TRBD2 (5 bases each). Germline V CDR1 and CDR2: SGHTA, FQGNSA. The CDR3 consists of 15 residues. Trimming left V 5 bases short and J 2 bases short, with 14 bases between. This chain's CDR3 is CASSPRGVPTDTQYF. CDR3 DNA: TGTGCCAGCAGCCCGAGAGGGGTCCCCACAGATACGCAGTATTTT.

V usage is TRBV4-1 and J usage is TRBJ2-3; D call uncertain. V was shortened by 2 bases and J by 3 bases, with 0 bases between the two germline ends. CDR1 is MGHRA, CDR2 YSYEKL, per germline. This CDR3 spans 11 amino acids. The CDR3 region is CASSQTDTQYF. The CDR3 coding sequence is TGCGCCAGCAGCCAAACAGATACGCAGTATTTT.

This sequence joins TRBV29-1 and TRBJ1-2; a weak D match, TRBD1 (5 bases). V was pared by 3 bases and J by 8 bases, with 22 bases between. This CDR3 has 15 amino acids. CDR1 SQVTM and CDR2 ANQGSEA come from the germline V gene. As DNA, the CDR3 is TGCAGCGTTGACTCTCGGGCAGGGCCCAAAGAAGGCTACACCTTC. Translated: CSVDSRAGPKEGYTF.

The rearrangement links TRBV9 to TRBJ2-2; D is undetermined. Germline assignment: CDR1 SGDLS and CDR2 YYNGEE. The CDR3 has 12 residues. Trimming stripped 0 bases from V and 7 bases from J, with 4 bases between. The CDR3 sequence: CASSVVGGELFF. CDR3 in DNA: TGTGCCAGCAGCGTAGTGGGCGGGGAGCTGTTTTTT. Complete variable domain (other parts from reference TRBV9 and TRBJ2-2): DSGVTQTPKHLITATGQRVTLRCSPRSGDLSVYWYQQSLDQGLQFLIQYYNGEERAKGNILERFSAQQFPDLHSELNLSSLELGDSALYFCASSVVGGELFFGEGSRLTVL.

This clone was found a few times. The chain combines TRBV19 with TRBJ2-1; TRBD2 agrees at 11 bases. Germline lookup yields CDR1 LNHDA and CDR2 SQIVND (reference sequence). The CDR3 contains 14 residues. Unmatched junction bases numbered 4, after V lost 7 bases and J lost 5 bases. The CDR3 nucleotides read TGTGCCAGTAACCCGGGACTAGCGGACAATGAGCAGTTCTTC. Translation gives CASNPGLADNEQFF.

The CDR3 sequence is CASTLGAIPDTQYF. The CDR3 bases are TGTGCCAGCACGCTCGGGGCGATTCCAGATACGCAGTATTTT. The gene calls are TRBV6-1 and TRBJ2-3; D is possibly TRBD1 or TRBD2 (5 bases each). The germline CDR1 and CDR2 sequences are MNHNS and SASEGT. The germline V and J ends were trimmed by 7 bases and 4 bases, with 15 bases remaining between them. The CDR3 is 14 amino acids.

The chain links TRBV11-2 to TRBJ2-7, with D possibly being TRBD1 (5 bases). Germline CDR1 reads SGHAT; CDR2 reads FQNNGV. The CDR3 has 16 residues. V lost 1 base to trimming and J lost 4 bases, with 17 bases between them. The CDR3 loop is CASSLASGPSGYEQYF. CDR3 DNA sequence: TGTGCCAGCAGCTTAGCCTCAGGGCCGTCCGGGTACGAGCAGTACTTC.

J is TRBJ1-6 and V is TRBV19, with 8 bases aligning to TRBD1. The trim removed 6 bases at V and 5 bases at J, leaving 6 bases unmatched. CDR3 length: 15 residues. Per the germline V gene, CDR1 is LNHDA and CDR2 is SQIVND (reference sequence). Written as DNA, the CDR3 is TGTGCCAGTAGGGCTACAGGGGGAAATAATTCACCCCTCCACTTT. This translates into CASRATGGNNSPLHF.